The clone carrying this T cell receptor beta chain was counted only a few times. The study amplified TCR beta CDR3 regions using RNA transcripts. HTBI primers were employed in first-round RT-PCR, then a second-round multiplex PCR followed. TCRdb passed the multiplex PCR reads through MiXCR, listing each CDR3 protein once. The sample contains around 600,000 distinct CDR3 sequences, 35% to 50% of which appear only once. The data belong to a study of Graves' ophthalmopathy and Graves' hyperthyroidism. Deletions cut 6 bases from V and 8 bases from J, with 19 bases between. This CDR3 is 14 amino acids long. From germline, CDR1 is MGHRA and CDR2 YSYEKL.

This sequence was found in an adult man with Graves' ophthalmopathy. The chain combines TRBV4-1 with TRBJ1-2; TRBD1 might be the D (5 bases). The sample was peripheral blood. CDR3 nucleotides: TGCGCCAGCAGTGGGGTTGGGGCCCACGGAGGCTACACCTTC. Its protein is CASSGVGAHGGYTF.